Shown below are 8 T cell receptor beta chains from a single sample sequenced in a study of OX40 agonist ivuxolimab in advanced cancers. Data came from immunoSEQ multiplex PCR; TCRdb stores just in-frame clones and leaves some out. The repertoire holds approximately 12,000 clones, about 83% seen once, with roughly a fifth in the top ten. The specimen comprised CD4+ or CD8+ T cells sorted from blood, sampled in a trial of the OX40 agonist ivuxolimab. The receptor set was obtained from an adult with an advanced solid tumor such as melanoma, head and neck, liver or kidney cancer.

The rearrangement joins TRBV6-5 to TRBJ2-7, with D unclear. CDR3 length: 15 amino acids. The ends were cut back, 4 bases at V and 6 bases at J, with 19 bases in the middle. Germline CDR1 is MNHEY and CDR2 is SVGAGI. CDR3 sequence: CASSSFLGPPAEQYF. DNA for the CDR3: TGTGCCAGCAGTTCGTTTTTGGGCCCACCCGCCGAGCAGTACTTC.

The chain combines TRBV6-6 with TRBJ1-1, with a possible D match to TRBD1 (5 bases). The V gene lost 2 bases and the J gene lost 5 bases, with 12 bases spanning the gap. The CDR3 contains 14 residues. Germline CDR1 and CDR2: MNHNY and SVGAGI (reference sequence). This chain's CDR3 is CASSYSQGETEAFF. The CDR3 nucleotides read TGTGCCAGCAGTTACAGTCAAGGGGAAACTGAAGCTTTCTTT.

This chain uses TRBV7-8 with TRBJ1-5; the D gene is possibly TRBD1 (5 bases). Germline V gene data show CDR1 as SGHVS and CDR2 as FQNEAQ. Trimming pared 2 bases from V and 1 base from J, leaving 6 bases between. The CDR3 loop spans 14 amino acids. DNA for the CDR3: TGTGCCAGCAGCTTATACAGGAGCAATCAGCCCCAGCATTTT. This encodes CASSLYRSNQPQHF.

The V gene is TRBV2, the J gene TRBJ2-7; TRBD2 might be the D (6 bases). The CDR3 covers 15 residues. Germline V lookup: CDR1 SNHLY, CDR2 FYNNEI. The V and J ends lost 7 bases and 0 bases respectively, with 16 bases between them. The CDR3 region is CASTDSGISSYEQYF. CDR3 coding DNA: TGTGCCAGCACCGATAGCGGAATCAGCTCCTACGAGCAGTACTTC.

This rearrangement joins TRBV14 to TRBJ1-2; TRBD1 might be the D (5 bases). Trimming pared 5 bases from V and 2 bases from J, leaving 15 bases between. This CDR3 region has 15 residues. Germline V gene sequence: CDR1 SGHDN, CDR2 FVKESK. CDR3 residues: CASSVAGHPNYGYTF. The CDR3 coding sequence is TGTGCCAGCAGCGTAGCCGGACACCCGAACTATGGCTACACCTTC.

The chain has TRBV9 and TRBJ1-1; D ambiguous. Germline V gene data show CDR1 as SGDLS and CDR2 as YYNGEE. V dropped 4 bases and J dropped 0 bases, with 10 bases sitting between them. The CDR3 runs to 14 residues. The CDR3 loop reads CASSPGPLNTEAFF. The DNA for the CDR3 is TGTGCCAGCAGCCCAGGACCCTTGAACACTGAAGCTTTCTTT. Supplemented by reference TRBV9 and TRBJ1-1, the full variable domain reads DSGVTQTPKHLITATGQRVTLRCSPRSGDLSVYWYQQSLDQGLQFLIQYYNGEERAKGNILERFSAQQFPDLHSELNLSSLELGDSALYFCASSPGPLNTEAFFGQGTRLTVV.

The chain links TRBV7-2 to TRBJ1-1; D not resolved. Trimming stripped 1 base from V and 0 bases from J, with 12 bases between. The CDR3 loop spans 16 amino acids. CDR1 and CDR2 (germline): SGHTA, FQGNSA. CDR3: CASSLENPTMNTEAFF. In DNA form, the CDR3 reads TGTGCCAGCAGCTTAGAAAACCCCACCATGAACACTGAAGCTTTCTTT.

By sample share, this clone is medium-sized. The CDR3 bases are TGTGCCAGCAGTGGGGAGCACAGGACCGCCTATGGCTACACCTTC. Protein sequence: CASSGEHRTAYGYTF. The rearrangement links TRBV25-1 to TRBJ1-2; D is perhaps TRBD1 (5 bases). The CDR3 spans 15 residues. Trimming cost V 4 bases and J 4 bases, with 16 bases left between them. The germline V gene encodes CDR1 MGHDK and CDR2 SYGVNS.